This TCR beta chain is from a study of blood T cell repertoires in COVID-19. CDR3 size: 15 residues. CDR1 is LGHNT and CDR2 is FRNRAP in the germline V gene. V shed 4 bases and J shed 4 bases, with 11 bases lying between them. Profiled with immunoSEQ multiplex PCR; TCRdb holds only in-frame clones, not every one. This table holds over 80,000 clones, 86% found once. The gene calls are TRBV12-5 and TRBJ2-6; tentative D call: TRBD1 (6 bases). Sequences were obtained from peripheral blood. The origin of this receptor is a man aged 50 to 59 with acute or convalescent COVID-19. The CDR3 loop is CASGSQGTGANVLTF. DNA for the CDR3: TGTGCTAGTGGTTCCCAGGGGACCGGGGCCAACGTCCTGACTTTC.